This T cell receptor beta chain was found in a study of vaccination and CD4 T cells after COVID-19. Treatment indicated: approximately nine-day PBMC culture with coronavirus spike peptide pools or control peptides (ViraFEST assay). Both day 3 and day 7 involved replacing half of the medium with fresh IL-2 medium. The Oncomine TCR Beta short-read assay was applied to DNA of cultured CD4+ T cells. A single record per CDR3 protein comes from TCRdb applying MiXCR to the PCR reads. Of more than 12,000 distinct CDR3 sequences listed, 29% are singletons. The V gene lost 3 bases and the J gene lost 1 base, with 10 bases spanning the gap. CDR3 length equals 15 residues. Per the germline V gene, CDR1 is SGHTA and CDR2 is FQGNSA. Findings and limits, study-wide: In convalescent patients, 304 of 307 vaccine-specific clones were mono-reactive for SARS-CoV-2 spike. Median numbers of SARS-CoV-2-reactive clonotypes increased from approximately 23 to 38 (not a significant change).

Comments on this clonotype: What it binds is not known.

This sequence was found in a human donor who received a COVID-19 vaccine. The material sequenced was CD4+ T cells from blood, cultured in vitro, taken before SARS-CoV-2 vaccination. This rearrangement joins TRBV7-2 to TRBJ2-1, with D possibly matching TRBD2 (5 bases). CDR3 sequence reads: CASSFEGASYNEQFF. CDR3 nucleotide sequence: TGTGCCAGCAGCTTTGAGGGCGCATCCTACAATGAGCAGTTCTTC.